These 25 T cell receptor beta chains came from one sample sequenced in a study of T cell responses to AZD1222 COVID-19 vaccine. Assay used: immunoSEQ multiplex PCR; TCRdb lists only in-frame clones, some missing. The table shows about 190,000 clones, with around 90% occurring only once. Sequencing used peripheral blood, obtained on day 0 of AZD1222 vaccination. All receptors come from an adult in good health.

V usage is TRBV12-3 or TRBV12-4 and J usage is TRBJ1-2; TRBD1 aligns across 7 bases. V was pared by 7 bases and J by 7 bases, with 6 bases of the junction left unmatched. The CDR3 spans 12 residues. The CDR3 DNA reads TGTGCCAGCAACCCGACAGGGAGTGGCTACACCTTC. This codes for CASNPTGSGYTF.

The chain combines TRBV6-5 with TRBJ1-2, with D perhaps matching TRBD1 (5 bases). CDR1 is MNHEY, CDR2 SVGAGI, per germline. V gave up 5 bases and J gave up 2 bases, with 15 bases separating them. CDR3 length: 15 residues. CDR3 in DNA: TGTGCCAGCAGTAACCCGGGACGGAGAAACTATGGCTACACCTTC. Amino acids: CASSNPGRRNYGYTF.

The V and J genes are TRBV19 and TRBJ2-6; D possibly matches TRBD1 or TRBD2 (5 bases each). The germline CDR1 and CDR2 sequences are LNHDA and SQIVND (reference sequence). The CDR3 is 16 amino acids. Trimming left V 7 bases short and J 0 bases short, with 13 bases between. The CDR3 here is CASTPGRSSGANVLTF. DNA of the CDR3: TGTGCCAGTACCCCGGGACGGAGCTCTGGGGCCAACGTCCTGACTTTC.

This clone was counted only a few times. This chain uses TRBV5-1 with TRBJ2-7; D remains unclear. This CDR3 is 13 amino acids long. Between the trimmed V and J ends, which lost 1 base and 0 bases, there was a span of 5 bases. CDR1 and CDR2 (germline): SGHRS, YFSETQ. CDR3: CASSLTSSYEQYF. The DNA of the CDR3 is TGCGCCAGCAGCTTGACGAGCTCCTACGAGCAGTACTTC.

The rearrangement links TRBV19 to TRBJ1-5; D unclear. Per the germline V gene, CDR1 is LNHDA and CDR2 is SQIVND (reference sequence). Trimming left V 0 bases short and J 5 bases short, with 11 bases between. The CDR3 is made up of 15 amino acids. The CDR3 coding sequence is TGTGCCAGTAGTATAGAAGGCAGGCAATATCAGCCCCAGCATTTT. Amino acids: CASSIEGRQYQPQHF.

This chain joins TRBV2 and TRBJ1-4, with no clear D. Between the trimmed V and J ends, which lost 11 bases and 8 bases, there was a span of 12 bases. This CDR3 contains 11 residues. Germline V lookup: CDR1 SNHLY, CDR2 FYNNEI. The CDR3 region is CAASGKEKLFF. CDR3 nucleotide sequence: TGTGCCGCCAGCGGAAAGGAAAAACTGTTTTTT.

V and J are TRBV11-3 and TRBJ2-7, with 14 bases that match TRBD2. Trimming took 5 bases from V and 6 from J; bases not matched to a gene: 3. CDR1 is SGHNT and CDR2 is YENEEA in the germline V gene. The CDR3 loop spans 14 amino acids. The CDR3: CASSPGLAGVEQYF. CDR3 bases: TGTGCCAGCAGCCCGGGACTAGCGGGGGTCGAGCAGTACTTC.

This chain joins TRBV27 and TRBJ2-1; 14 positions agree with TRBD2. The length of the CDR3 is 20 residues. After removal of 0 bases from V and 5 bases from J, the junction contained 12 bases not matched to a gene. Germline loops: CDR1 MNHEY, CDR2 SMNVEV (reference sequence). DNA of the CDR3: TGTGCCAGCAGTTTATCGGGACTAGCGGGAGTGTCATCCTTTAACAATGAGCAGTTCTTC. It codes for CASSLSGLAGVSSFNNEQFF.

The rearrangement uses TRBV27 and TRBJ1-5, with a tentative D call TRBD1 (5 bases). V lost 8 bases and J 4 bases, leaving 18 bases between the germline ends. The CDR3 runs to 15 residues. CDR1 is MNHEY and CDR2 is SMNVEV in the germline V gene (reference sequence). The CDR3 is CASGKGDRANQPQHF. The DNA of the CDR3 is TGTGCCAGCGGAAAGGGCGACAGAGCAAATCAGCCCCAGCATTTT.

This clone occurred once. The chain links TRBV7-3 to TRBJ2-2; tentatively, D is TRBD1 (7 bases). Trimming pared 3 bases from V and 6 bases from J, leaving 14 bases between. Germline CDR1 SGHTA, CDR2 FQGTGA. CDR3 length equals 15 residues. CDR3: CASSLGQGGPGELFF. Here the CDR3 DNA reads TGTGCCAGCAGCTTGGGGCAGGGGGGCCCCGGGGAGCTGTTTTTT.

This chain links TRBV4-1 with TRBJ1-2, with D unclear. CDR1 is MGHRA, CDR2 YSYEKL, per germline. This CDR3 is built from 14 residues. V dropped 1 base and J dropped 2 bases, with 8 bases sitting between them. CDR3 DNA sequence: TGCGCCAGCAGCCAAGTTGTACGGAACTATGGCTACACCTTC. Amino acids: CASSQVVRNYGYTF.

The gene calls are TRBV18 and TRBJ2-7; 10 positions agree with TRBD2. The CDR3 has 15 amino acids. CDR1 KGHSH and CDR2 LQKENI come from the germline V gene. J lost 2 bases, V lost 4 bases, and 5 bases had no gene match. The CDR3 nucleotides are TGTGCCAGCTCACTTCTAGCGGGAGACCCCTACGAGCAGTACTTC. Amino acids: CASSLLAGDPYEQYF.

This clone is a singleton in its sample. The chain combines TRBV4-1 with TRBJ2-5, with TRBD2 matching over 10 bases. The germline gives CDR1 MGHRA, CDR2 YSYEKL. The CDR3 length is 16 residues. The J segment lost 3 bases and the V segment lost 4 bases, leaving 8 bases of the junction unmatched. This CDR3 reads CASSPIAGGLKETQYF. The CDR3 DNA reads TGCGCCAGCAGCCCGATAGCGGGGGGACTTAAAGAGACCCAGTACTTC.

The gene calls are TRBV15 and TRBJ1-2, with TRBD1 identical over 8 bases. Germline CDR1 LNHNV, CDR2 YYDKDF (reference sequence). CDR3 length: 15 residues. The V and J ends lost 5 bases and 7 bases, in that order; junction bases with no gene match: 12. The CDR3 DNA is TGTGCCACCAGCTCACCGGACAGGGCCAAGGGTGGCTACACCTTC. Its translation: CATSSPDRAKGGYTF.

The gene calls are TRBV6-5 and TRBJ2-1; 8 positions agree with TRBD1. This CDR3 is 15 amino acids long. The germline V gene has CDR1 MNHEY and CDR2 SVGAGI. Trimming cost V 4 bases and J 4 bases; bases outside gene matches: 6. The CDR3 sequence is CASSSTGAPYNEQFF. CDR3 coding DNA: TGTGCCAGCAGTTCGACAGGGGCCCCATACAATGAGCAGTTCTTC.

The CDR3 is CASSPYGGANVGEQFF. The CDR3 nucleotides read TGTGCCAGCAGCCCCTACGGGGGGGCCAACGTCGGTGAGCAGTTCTTC. The chain employs TRBV6-2 or TRBV6-3 and TRBJ2-1; 8 bases are shared with TRBD2. Unmatched junction bases numbered 16, after V lost 6 bases and J lost 9 bases. This CDR3 comprises 16 residues. The V gene's germline CDR1 is MNHEY and CDR2 SVGEGT.

The chain uses TRBV19 and TRBJ1-2; TRBD1 might be the D (5 bases). The V and J ends lost 1 base and 2 bases respectively, with 11 bases between them. The germline CDR1 and CDR2 sequences are LNHDA and SQIVND (reference sequence). CDR3 length equals 15 residues. CDR3 sequence (DNA): TGTGCCAGTAGTATAGCCGTTGACAGAAACTATGGCTACACCTTC. Amino acids: CASSIAVDRNYGYTF.

This CDR3 is CASSIAGRGNSPLHF. Written as DNA, the CDR3 is TGTGCCAGCAGCATCGCAGGACGGGGGAATTCACCCCTCCACTTT. The chain carries TRBV27 and TRBJ1-6, with D tentatively TRBD1 (5 bases). The germline V gene has CDR1 MNHEY and CDR2 SMNVEV (reference sequence). V lost 6 bases, J lost 7 bases, and 16 bases lay in between. The CDR3 runs to 15 residues.

CDR3 sequence reads: CASSSLGSGGYTF. The CDR3 DNA sequence: TGTGCCAGCAGTTCCCTCGGGTCTGGGGGCTACACCTTC. The chain links TRBV27 to TRBJ1-2; D is uncertain. Germline values: CDR1 MNHEY, CDR2 SMNVEV (reference sequence). The CDR3 extends over 13 amino acids. V shed 4 bases and J shed 8 bases, with 14 bases lying between them.

The chain has TRBV5-4 and TRBJ2-2; D is unclear. The CDR3 is made up of 15 amino acids. V gave up 3 bases and J gave up 6 bases, with 15 bases separating them. The germline V gene encodes CDR1 SGHNT and CDR2 YYREEE (reference sequence). This CDR3 is CASSSEYPTPGELFF. CDR3 sequence (DNA): TGTGCCAGCAGCTCTGAATACCCCACTCCCGGGGAGCTGTTTTTT.

The V gene is TRBV5-6, the J gene TRBJ2-5, with D possibly being TRBD1 (6 bases). Trimming took 3 bases from V and 5 from J, leaving 20 bases between them. The V gene's germline CDR1 is SGHDT and CDR2 YYEEEE. The CDR3 sequence is 16 residues long. CDR3 DNA sequence: TGTGCCAGCAGCTACCAGGGTCTGGGGGCATGGGAGACCCAGTACTTC. This sequence encodes CASSYQGLGAWETQYF.

The V and J genes are TRBV11-2 and TRBJ2-5, with D maybe TRBD2 (6 bases). The CDR3 has 14 amino acids. V lost 1 base to trimming and J lost 4 bases, with 10 bases between them. CDR1 is SGHAT, CDR2 FQNNGV, per germline. CDR3 nucleotide sequence: TGTGCCAGCAGCTTAGGGGCTAGCGTAGAGACCCAGTACTTC. Translating it yields CASSLGASVETQYF.

The chain is built from TRBV5-8 and TRBJ2-3; D gene unclear. From germline, CDR1 is SGHTS and CDR2 YDEGEE. Trimming stripped 2 bases from V and 2 bases from J, with 9 bases between. The CDR3 has 14 residues. CDR3 in DNA: TGTGCCAGCAGCTTACGACCGACCACAGATACGCAGTATTTT. This gives the protein CASSLRPTTDTQYF.

The rearrangement joins TRBV6-1 to TRBJ1-1, with D possibly TRBD1 on 6 matching bases. The CDR3 has 13 amino acids. V was shortened by 3 bases and J by 5 bases, with 10 bases between the two germline ends. Germline CDR1 MNHNS, CDR2 SASEGT. The CDR3: CASSDRGPTEAFF. DNA of the CDR3: TGTGCCAGCAGTGACAGGGGCCCAACTGAAGCTTTCTTT.

The V gene is TRBV2, the J gene TRBJ1-3, with unresolved D. Germline V gene lookup returns CDR1 SNHLY and CDR2 FYNNEI. This CDR3 region has 16 residues. V was trimmed by 3 bases and J by 0 bases, leaving 12 bases between them. For the CDR3, the DNA is TGTGCCAGCAGTGAGCGGGAGGTCCCCTCTGGAAACACCATATATTTT. Translation: CASSEREVPSGNTIYF.